What follows are 32 T cell receptor beta chains derived from one specimen sequenced in a study of post-analysis software for immune sequencing data. Carried by the TCR beta cDNA libraries were unique molecular identifiers. TCRdb called the PCR reads again in MiXCR, with one record for every CDR3 protein. The sample consists of hundreds of thousands of distinct CDR3 sequences, 25% to 30% of them appearing once. Notes on the study in general: Patients used about 5 TRBV segments, including TRBV5-6, TRBV5-1 and TRBV20-1, more often than controls.

These receptors' antigens are unknown. Sequencing used blood. These receptors were obtained from a girl aged 5 to 17 with multiple sclerosis.

This clonotype came up a few times. In nucleotides, the CDR3 is TGTGCCAGCAGCCCAGTACAGAATAACTATGGCTACACCTTC. Amino acids: CASSPVQNNYGYTF. The chain combines TRBV28 with TRBJ1-2, with D hard to call. This CDR3 comprises 14 residues. V was shortened by 6 bases and J by 1 base, with 12 bases between the two germline ends. The germline CDR1 and CDR2 sequences are MDHEN and SYDVKM.

This clonotype was counted a few times. The chain uses TRBV2 and TRBJ1-4; no reliable D call. The CDR3 loop spans 15 amino acids. Germline V gene data show CDR1 as SNHLY and CDR2 as FYNNEI. V was pared by 0 bases and J by 8 bases, with 13 bases between. This chain's CDR3 is CASSEASSPAEKLFF. CDR3 nucleotides: TGTGCCAGCAGTGAAGCGTCTTCTCCTGCGGAAAAACTGTTTTTT.

This clonotype was detected a few times. The chain carries TRBV2 and TRBJ2-5, with TRBD2 as a possible D gene (6 bases). The J call is uncertain, as TRBJ2-7 better fits the DNA end. The CDR3 sequence is 11 residues long. Germline V gene sequence: CDR1 SNHLY, CDR2 FYNNEI. The CDR3 region is CASNREYEQYF. Written as DNA, the CDR3 is TGTGCCAGCAATCGGGAGTACGAGCAGTACTTC.

The V and J genes are TRBV20-1 and TRBJ1-5; D gene unclear. The CDR3 is made up of 11 amino acids. V was clipped by 4 bases and J by 4 bases, with 5 bases between them. From germline, CDR1 is DFQATT and CDR2 SNEGSKA (reference sequence). Here the CDR3 DNA reads TGCAGTGCTACCGAAAATCAGCCCCAGCATTTT. The encoded protein is CSATENQPQHF.

The V call is TRBV2, the J call TRBJ2-1, with D perhaps matching TRBD1 (6 bases). V lost 6 bases and J 5 bases, leaving 17 bases between the germline ends. The CDR3 runs to 15 residues. From germline, CDR1 is SNHLY and CDR2 FYNNEI. The CDR3 is CASRQTRTADNEQFF. The DNA for the CDR3 is TGTGCCAGCAGACAAACTAGGACAGCAGACAATGAGCAGTTCTTC.

The chain couples TRBV28 to TRBJ2-5, with 13 bases lining up with TRBD2. CDR1 MDHEN and CDR2 SYDVKM come from the germline V gene. The trim removed 3 bases at V and 5 bases at J, leaving 9 bases unmatched. The CDR3 contains 17 residues. For the CDR3, the DNA is TGTGCCAGCAGTTTGGGTACTAGCGGGAGGGCGACGGAGACCCAGTACTTC. Its translation: CASSLGTSGRATETQYF.

The genes are TRBV6-6 and TRBJ2-1, with D tentatively TRBD1 (6 bases). Germline-derived CDR1 and CDR2 are MNHNY and SVGAGI (reference sequence). Trimming took 8 bases from V and 6 from J, leaving 14 bases between them. The CDR3 runs 13 residues. CDR3 DNA sequence: TGTGCCAGCTTTCACGGGGACATCAATGAGCAGTTCTTC. Protein: CASFHGDINEQFF.

This clonotype occurred a few times. The chain uses TRBV25-1 and TRBJ1-1; TRBD1 aligns across 9 bases. Per germline, CDR1 MGHDK and CDR2 SYGVNS. The CDR3 covers 17 residues. The V and J ends lost 4 bases and 4 bases, in that order; junction bases with no gene match: 13. CDR3 amino acids: CASSGRRRNRGPTEAFF. The CDR3 region has the DNA TGTGCCAGCAGTGGAAGACGTCGGAACAGGGGGCCCACTGAAGCTTTCTTT.

The chain is built from TRBV7-9 and TRBJ1-4; D is perhaps TRBD1 (5 bases). Per germline, CDR1 SEHNR and CDR2 FQNEAQ (reference sequence). The ends were cut back, 2 bases at V and 8 bases at J, with 21 bases in the middle. The CDR3 is made up of 17 amino acids. In DNA, the CDR3 is TGTGCCAGCAGCTTAATATTGATAGGGGAGTTGGAGGAAAAACTGTTTTTT. Its translation is CASSLILIGELEEKLFF.

CDR3 bases: TGTGCCAGCAGGCGGGAGGCGGGGACGACCTACGAGCAGTACTTC. Protein product: CASRREAGTTYEQYF. This chain uses TRBV27 with TRBJ2-7, with 8 bases that match TRBD2. This CDR3 is 15 amino acids long. V lost 6 bases and J lost 2; bases outside the gene matches: 9. From germline, CDR1 is MNHEY and CDR2 SMNVEV (reference sequence).

This clonotype was observed a few times. The chain employs TRBV5-1 and TRBJ2-7; TRBD1 aligns across 9 bases. The CDR3 loop spans 15 amino acids. The V segment lost 4 bases and the J segment 1 base; nucleotides outside the gene matches: 6. The germline V gene encodes CDR1 SGHRS and CDR2 YFSETQ. CDR3 in amino acids: CASSGGQGLSYEQYF. CDR3 bases: TGCGCCAGCAGCGGGGGACAGGGTCTTTCCTACGAGCAGTACTTC.

The chain uses TRBV5-1 and TRBJ2-1; maybe TRBD2 (6 bases). V was pared by 1 base and J by 0 bases, with 17 bases between. CDR3 size: 18 residues. Germline loops: CDR1 SGHRS, CDR2 YFSETQ. The CDR3 nucleotides are TGCGCCAGCAGCTTGTCGGCCCCTAGCGCCCGCTCCTACAATGAGCAGTTCTTC. Translating gives CASSLSAPSARSYNEQFF.

This rearrangement joins TRBV28 to TRBJ1-1, with D unresolved. Germline assignment: CDR1 MDHEN and CDR2 SYDVKM. The CDR3 is 13 amino acids. Trimming left V 2 bases short and J 4 bases short, with 8 bases between. This CDR3 is CASSLPVGTEAFF. The CDR3 nucleotides are TGTGCCAGCAGTTTACCGGTTGGCACTGAAGCTTTCTTT.

The V gene is TRBV6-2 or TRBV6-3, the J gene TRBJ2-1; 7 bases agree with TRBD2. The germline CDR1 and CDR2 sequences are MNHEY and SVGEGT. The CDR3 spans 15 residues. V shed 2 bases, J shed 5 bases, and the junction held 6 bases outside the gene matches. The DNA of the CDR3 is TGTGCCAGCAGTTACGGGGGGGTTTCCCACAATGAGCAGTTCTTC. It specifies CASSYGGVSHNEQFF.

V usage is TRBV3-1 and J usage is TRBJ1-1; 8 positions match TRBD1. CDR3 size: 14 residues. CDR1 and CDR2 (germline): LGHDT, YNNKEL (reference sequence). V dropped 1 base and J dropped 6; count of bases not matched to a gene: 4. CDR3: CASSQVPGGPEAFF. The CDR3 DNA reads TGTGCCAGCAGCCAAGTCCCAGGGGGCCCTGAAGCTTTCTTT.

The chain joins TRBV28 to TRBJ2-3; D is unresolved. Trimming took off 4 bases at V and 3 bases at J, with 11 bases between the two ends. Germline loops: CDR1 MDHEN, CDR2 SYDVKM. This CDR3 is built from 14 residues. CDR3 nucleotide sequence: TGTGCCAGCAGTTACAAGTCTATAACAGATACGCAGTATTTT. This sequence encodes CASSYKSITDTQYF.

V usage is TRBV29-1 and J usage is TRBJ2-3; D assignment may be TRBD1 or TRBD2 (6 bases each). Trimming pared 2 bases from V and 10 bases from J, leaving 16 bases between. The CDR3 runs to 13 residues. Germline V gene data show CDR1 as SQVTM and CDR2 as ANQGSEA. CDR3 residues: CSVERGSGDAQYF. Written as DNA, the CDR3 is TGCAGCGTTGAAAGGGGGTCGGGGGATGCGCAGTATTTT.

The gene calls are TRBV28 and TRBJ2-7, with unresolved D. There are 13 residues in the CDR3. The V end was cut by 4 bases, the J end by 3 bases, with 10 bases between. Germline CDR1 reads MDHEN; CDR2 reads SYDVKM. This CDR3 is CASSSSDVYEQYF. For the CDR3, the DNA is TGTGCCAGCAGTTCATCGGACGTCTACGAGCAGTACTTC.

The chain links TRBV3-1 to TRBJ2-5; either TRBD1 or TRBD2 may fit D (5 bases each). This CDR3 spans 16 amino acids. Looked up from germline, CDR1 is LGHDT and CDR2 is YNNKEL (reference sequence). Trimming cost V 4 bases and J 4 bases, with 19 bases left between them. The CDR3 sequence: CASSPTTGPSRETQYF. The CDR3 DNA follows: TGTGCCAGCAGCCCGACAACGGGACCATCTCGAGAGACCCAGTACTTC.

The chain employs TRBV20-1 and TRBJ2-3; 14 bases are shared with TRBD2. CDR1 and CDR2 from the germline V gene are DFQATT and SNEGSKA (reference sequence). Losses at the gene ends were 6 bases for V and 5 bases for J; bases not matched to a gene: 13. This CDR3 is 17 amino acids long. Here the CDR3 DNA reads TGCAGTGCGATGACCGGGACTAGCGGGAGAATTGGAGATACGCAGTATTTT. Protein: CSAMTGTSGRIGDTQYF.

This clonotype was found a few times. The V call is TRBV15, the J call TRBJ2-5; D is possibly TRBD1 or TRBD2 (5 bases each). V lost 0 bases, J lost 1 base, and 9 bases lay in between. CDR3 length: 15 amino acids. Germline assignment: CDR1 LNHNV and CDR2 YYDKDF (reference sequence). The CDR3 sequence: CATSRDRGSQETQYF. CDR3 DNA sequence: TGTGCCACCAGCAGAGATCGGGGCAGCCAAGAGACCCAGTACTTC.

This clonotype was counted at least ten times. The chain links TRBV6-6 to TRBJ2-5; 9 nucleotides match TRBD2. This CDR3 comprises 16 residues. Germline-derived CDR1 and CDR2 are MNHNY and SVGAGI (reference sequence). V dropped 5 bases and J dropped 1; count of bases not matched to a gene: 8. This chain's CDR3 is CASSPTSGGIQETQYF. As DNA, the CDR3 is TGTGCCAGCAGTCCGACTAGCGGCGGGATCCAAGAGACCCAGTACTTC.

This clonotype was seen a few times. V gene TRBV2 combines with J gene TRBJ2-7; 7 bases line up with TRBD1. Gene TRBJ2-5 matches the end of the DNA better, so the J call may be wrong. This CDR3 contains 13 residues. Looked up from germline, CDR1 is SNHLY and CDR2 is FYNNEI. The CDR3 spells CASNQGVIETQYF. The DNA of the CDR3 is TGTGCCAGCAATCAGGGGGTTATCGAGACCCAGTACTTC.

The chain employs TRBV5-1 and TRBJ1-1; the D gene is possibly TRBD1 (5 bases). The germline V and J ends were trimmed by 8 bases and 1 base, with 12 bases remaining between them. This CDR3 has 13 residues. CDR1 and CDR2 from the germline V gene are SGHRS and YFSETQ. CDR3 in DNA: TGCGCCAGTGCCCTACAGGAGAACACTGAAGCTTTCTTT. Protein sequence: CASALQENTEAFF.

This clonotype was counted ten times or more. V and J are TRBV7-2 and TRBJ2-3; D remains ambiguous. The length of the CDR3 is 15 residues. Germline V lookup: CDR1 SGHTA, CDR2 FQGNSA. V lost 6 bases and J 0 bases, leaving 13 bases between the germline ends. The CDR3: CASRPRGTSTDTQYF. In DNA, the CDR3 is TGTGCCAGCAGGCCTCGAGGTACGAGCACAGATACGCAGTATTTT.

Worth noting for this clonotype: A read error may produce the germline difference seen at one junction end. The V gene is TRBV24-1, the J gene TRBJ2-3; tentative D call: TRBD2 (5 bases). CDR3 size: 12 residues. Germline CDR1 reads KGHDR; CDR2 reads SFDVKD. CDR3 sequence (DNA): TGTGCCACCTGTGATCCGGGGGATACGCAGTATTTT. Protein sequence: CATCDPGDTQYF.

This clonotype was recorded a few times. The V gene is TRBV7-9, the J gene TRBJ1-5; no firm D call. Germline V CDR1 and CDR2: SEHNR, FQNEAQ (reference sequence). The V and J ends lost 1 base and 10 bases respectively, with 11 bases between them. The length of the CDR3 is 13 residues. CDR3 nucleotide sequence: TGTGCCAGCAGCTTAGACCAGGCTCCACCCCAGCATTTT. It is translated as CASSLDQAPPQHF.

The J gene is TRBJ2-5, the V gene TRBV6-1; D is undetermined. Germline V gives CDR1 MNHNS, CDR2 SASEGT. The CDR3 extends over 12 amino acids. The V and J ends lost 4 bases and 2 bases respectively, with 5 bases between them. This CDR3 reads CASSVQQETQYF. The CDR3 DNA is TGTGCCAGCAGTGTACAGCAAGAGACCCAGTACTTC.

This clonotype came up a few times. The J gene is TRBJ2-7, the V gene TRBV6-2 or TRBV6-3, with D possibly TRBD1 on 6 matching bases. The germline V gene has CDR1 MNHEY and CDR2 SVGEGT. V shed 0 bases and J shed 2 bases, with 14 bases lying between them. The CDR3 length is 16 residues. The CDR3 DNA follows: TGTGCCAGCAGTTACTCCAGACAGGCTCAGACCTACGAGCAGTACTTC. Its protein product is CASSYSRQAQTYEQYF.

This clonotype was seen a few times. The chain uses TRBV7-9 and TRBJ2-5; D is ambiguous. Trimming took off 5 bases at V and 7 bases at J, with 11 bases between the two ends. This CDR3 spans 12 amino acids. Germline V CDR1 and CDR2: SEHNR, FQNEAQ (reference sequence). The DNA of the CDR3 is TGTGCCAGCAGCCCCGTCGGTGTGACCCAGTACTTC. It codes for CASSPVGVTQYF. The full variable domain, with the rest looked up from reference TRBV7-9 and TRBJ2-5, is DTGVSQNPRHKITKRGQNVTFRCDPISEHNRLYWYRQTLGQGPEFLTYFQNEAQLEKSRLLSDRFSAERPKGSFSTLEIQRTEQGDSAMYLCASSPVGVTQYFGPGTRLLVL.

There are many counts of this clonotype. V usage is TRBV6-1 and J usage is TRBJ1-2, with TRBD1 matching over 8 bases. V was pared by 2 bases and J by 4 bases, with 9 bases of the junction left unmatched. Germline CDR1 reads MNHNS; CDR2 reads SASEGT. The CDR3 contains 16 residues. CDR3 sequence: CASSEWAGGVGYGYTF. Here the CDR3 DNA reads TGTGCCAGCAGTGAATGGGCAGGGGGCGTTGGCTATGGCTACACCTTC.

This clonotype showed up just once. A much larger clonotype is one base distant, so this may be a read error. The gene calls are TRBV20-1 and TRBJ2-1; D tentatively reads TRBD1 or TRBD2 (5 bases each). CDR1 is DFQATT and CDR2 is SNEGSKA in the germline V gene (reference sequence). V was cut by 5 bases and J by 6 bases, with 23 bases left in between. The CDR3 sequence is 16 residues long. CDR3 nucleotide sequence: TGCAGTGCTGGAGGCCTACCGGGGCAGGGTGGCAATGAGCAGTTCTTC. Encoded protein: CSAGGLPGQGGNEQFF.